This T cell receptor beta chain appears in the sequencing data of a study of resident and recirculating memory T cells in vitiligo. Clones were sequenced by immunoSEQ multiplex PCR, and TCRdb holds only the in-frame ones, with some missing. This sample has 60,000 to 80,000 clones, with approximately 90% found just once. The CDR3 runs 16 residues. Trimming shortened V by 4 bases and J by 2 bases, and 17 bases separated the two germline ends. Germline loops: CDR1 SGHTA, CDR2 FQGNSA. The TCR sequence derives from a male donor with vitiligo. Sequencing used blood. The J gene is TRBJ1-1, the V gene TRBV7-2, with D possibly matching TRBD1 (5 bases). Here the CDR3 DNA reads TGTGCCAGCAGCTCCCCGAGTGGTACAGGAAACACTGAAGCTTTCTTT. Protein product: CASSSPSGTGNTEAFF.